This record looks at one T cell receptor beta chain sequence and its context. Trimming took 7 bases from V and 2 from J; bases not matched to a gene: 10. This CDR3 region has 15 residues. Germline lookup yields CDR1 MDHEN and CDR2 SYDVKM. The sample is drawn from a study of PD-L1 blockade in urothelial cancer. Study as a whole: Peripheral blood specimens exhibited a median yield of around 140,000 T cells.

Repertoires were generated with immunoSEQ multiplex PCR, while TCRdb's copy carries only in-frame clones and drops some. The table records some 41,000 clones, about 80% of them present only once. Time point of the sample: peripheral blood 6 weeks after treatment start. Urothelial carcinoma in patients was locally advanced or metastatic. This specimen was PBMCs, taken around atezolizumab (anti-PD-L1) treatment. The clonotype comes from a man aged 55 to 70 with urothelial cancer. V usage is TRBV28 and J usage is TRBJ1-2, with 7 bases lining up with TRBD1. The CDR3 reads CASIQPGTENYGYTF. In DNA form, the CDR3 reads TGTGCCAGCATCCAACCCGGGACAGAGAACTATGGCTACACCTTC.